Below, one TCR beta chain is given with its context. Other DNA sequences in the sample encode the same CDR3. This record comes from a study of control samples from healthy donors and cancer patients. Repertoires were generated with immunoSEQ multiplex PCR, while TCRdb's copy carries only in-frame clones and drops some. The sample contains 150,000 to 200,000 clones, 70% to 90% of which appear only once. In germline, CDR1 is SEHNR, CDR2 FQNEAQ (reference sequence). The CDR3 is 12 amino acids. V was clipped by 0 bases and J by 4 bases, with 3 bases between them. This sequence joins TRBV7-9 and TRBJ1-1, with D unclear. Material for sequencing was blood. This receptor was identified in a woman aged 25 to 39 in good health. The CDR3 region is CASSLAGTEAFF. The CDR3 DNA follows: TGTGCCAGCAGCTTAGCGGGCACTGAAGCTTTCTTT.